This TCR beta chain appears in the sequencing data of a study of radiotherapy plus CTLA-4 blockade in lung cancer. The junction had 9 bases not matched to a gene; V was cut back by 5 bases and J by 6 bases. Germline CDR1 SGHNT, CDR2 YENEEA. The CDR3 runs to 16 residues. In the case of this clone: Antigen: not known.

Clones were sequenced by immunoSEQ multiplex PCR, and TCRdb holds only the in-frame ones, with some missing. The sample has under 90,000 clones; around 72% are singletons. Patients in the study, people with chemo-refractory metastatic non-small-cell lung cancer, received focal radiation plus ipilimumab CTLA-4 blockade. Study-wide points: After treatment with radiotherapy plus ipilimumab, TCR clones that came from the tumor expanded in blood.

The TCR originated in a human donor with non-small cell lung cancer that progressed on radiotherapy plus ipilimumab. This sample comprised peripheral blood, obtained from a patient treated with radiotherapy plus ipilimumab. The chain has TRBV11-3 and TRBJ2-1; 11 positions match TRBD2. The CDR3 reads CASSPLAGGPFNEQFF. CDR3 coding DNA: TGTGCCAGCAGCCCGTTAGCGGGGGGGCCATTCAATGAGCAGTTCTTC.